The next 10 T cell receptor beta chains were all read from a single sample in a study of cytomegalovirus exposure and HLA in healthy donors. In the PCR, 60 Vbeta and 13 Jbeta primers were used. The table came from immunoSEQ multiplex PCR; TCRdb's copy has only in-frame clones and leaves some out. The sample holds about 120,000 clones, approximately 75% seen once. Sequences were obtained from PBMCs. The origin of the receptors is a woman aged 50 to 65 in good health and CMV-seronegative.

This chain connects TRBV11-3 to TRBJ2-1, with 10 bases that match TRBD2. The CDR3 is 16 amino acids. The trim removed 5 bases at V and 5 bases at J, leaving 9 bases unmatched. The germline CDR1 and CDR2 sequences are SGHNT and YENEEA. The CDR3: CASSPAGTSANNEQFF. The CDR3 nucleotides are TGTGCCAGCAGCCCTGCCGGGACTAGCGCCAACAATGAGCAGTTCTTC.

The J gene is TRBJ2-2, the V gene TRBV29-1; TRBD1 matches at 9 bases. Trimming cost V 7 bases and J 5 bases; bases outside gene matches: 8. CDR1 SQVTM and CDR2 ANQGSEA come from the germline V gene. The CDR3 is 14 residues long. The CDR3 loop reads CSGRGQGYTGELFF. The CDR3 region has the DNA TGCAGCGGGAGGGGACAGGGTTATACCGGGGAGCTGTTTTTT.

This clone was detected a few times. The rearrangement joins TRBV6-5 to TRBJ2-1, with 7 bases matching TRBD2. The V and J ends lost 4 bases and 3 bases, in that order; junction bases with no gene match: 6. This CDR3 region has 15 residues. Germline CDR1 reads MNHEY; CDR2 reads SVGAGI. CDR3 residues: CASSLSWGGYNEQFF. The CDR3, as DNA: TGTGCCAGCAGTTTGAGTTGGGGGGGCTACAATGAGCAGTTCTTC.

The chain has TRBV9 and TRBJ2-3; 7 nucleotides agree with TRBD2. V lost 3 bases, J lost 5 bases, and 0 bases stayed unmatched. This CDR3 spans 12 amino acids. The germline V gene has CDR1 SGDLS and CDR2 YYNGEE. CDR3 amino acids: CASSGEGDTQYF. The DNA of the CDR3 is TGTGCCAGCAGCGGGGAGGGAGATACGCAGTATTTT.

The chain has TRBV5-4 and TRBJ1-1; 9 bases match TRBD1. The CDR3 spans 15 residues. In germline, CDR1 is SGHNT, CDR2 YYREEE (reference sequence). The trim removed 4 bases at V and 5 bases at J, leaving 9 bases unmatched. CDR3 DNA sequence: TGTGCCAGCAGCCAACCGGGACAGGGCGATACTGAAGCTTTCTTT. Its translation: CASSQPGQGDTEAFF. The full variable domain, its missing parts supplied by reference TRBV5-4 and TRBJ1-1, is ETGVTQSPTHLIKTRGQQVTLRCSSQSGHNTVSWYQQALGQGPQFIFQYYREEENGRGNFPPRFSGLQFPNYSSELNVNALELDDSALYLCASSQPGQGDTEAFFGQGTRLTVV.

This chain connects TRBV19 to TRBJ2-1; no definite D call. The CDR3 runs to 14 residues. Deletions cut 3 bases from V and 6 bases from J, with 12 bases between. Germline V gene data show CDR1 as LNHDA and CDR2 as SQIVND (reference sequence). Written as DNA, the CDR3 is TGTGCCAGTAGTATCTCGCGGAGCCGCAATGAGCAGTTCTTC. Amino acids: CASSISRSRNEQFF.

This chain links TRBV5-1 with TRBJ1-1; D may be TRBD1 (6 bases). The CDR3 has 14 amino acids. The ends were cut back, 3 bases at V and 1 base at J, with 10 bases in the middle. The germline V gene encodes CDR1 SGHRS and CDR2 YFSETQ. The CDR3 bases are TGCGCCAGCAGCTGGGGGGGACAGAACACTGAAGCTTTCTTT. It is translated as CASSWGGQNTEAFF.

This clone was found a few times. V is TRBV28 and J is TRBJ1-2; D is possibly TRBD1 (5 bases). Germline V gives CDR1 MDHEN, CDR2 SYDVKM. Deletions cut 8 bases from V and 8 bases from J, with 21 bases between. This CDR3 is 14 amino acids long. The CDR3 spells CASADPPGGSGYTF. As DNA, the CDR3 is TGTGCCAGCGCGGACCCCCCTGGGGGGTCGGGCTACACCTTC.

The chain links TRBV7-6 to TRBJ2-5, with D tentatively TRBD2 (5 bases). The ends were cut back, 4 bases at V and 7 bases at J, with 10 bases in the middle. Per the germline V gene, CDR1 is SGHVS and CDR2 is FNYEAQ. The CDR3 has 12 amino acids. The CDR3 region is CASSSPRGTQYF. The DNA of the CDR3 is TGTGCCAGCAGCTCGCCTCGGGGGACCCAGTACTTC.

The chain has TRBV5-1 and TRBJ1-1; 8 nucleotides match TRBD1. Germline assignment: CDR1 SGHRS and CDR2 YFSETQ. There are 14 residues in the CDR3. J was trimmed by 6 bases and V by 0 bases; bases with no gene match: 4. In DNA form, the CDR3 reads TGCGCCAGCAGCTTGGGCGACAGGGGCTCTGAAGCTTTCTTT. Its protein product is CASSLGDRGSEAFF.